The rows below give T cell receptor beta chains drawn from one sample of a study of T cell repertoires in cytomegalovirus infection. TCRdb itself ran the reads through MiXCR, one entry per CDR3 protein. The table includes 500,000 to 600,000 distinct CDR3 sequences, approximately 15% detected once. What was sequenced was CD8+ T cells from PBMCs. The receptors here all came from a human donor in good health (CMV status not recorded). Some clones in this sample may be carry-over from other donors' samples. CDR3s include the opening cysteine and the closing phenylalanine or tryptophan. The D gene is left open where the match is weak. Some rows have no size entry. The others give once, few or many, or a class for an expanded clone.

V gene	D gene	clone size	CDR3 length	J gene	CDR3 DNA	CDR3 protein
TRBV28	.	.	12	TRBJ1-3	TGTGCCAACGAGTCCCGGGGAAACACCATATATTTT	CANESRGNTIYF
TRBV6-1	.	many	13	TRBJ1-1	TGTGCCAGCTTGACTTGGTCGAACACTGAAGCTTTCTTT	CASLTWSNTEAFF
TRBV7-9	TRBD2	many	16	TRBJ2-1	TGTGCCAGCAGCCCGACCGGGACTAGCGGGAGAAATGAGCAGTTCTTC	CASSPTGTSGRNEQFF
TRBV5-1	.	.	15	TRBJ1-2	TGCGCCAGCAGCTTGGAAGACAACTTTAACTATGGCTACACCTTC	CASSLEDNFNYGYTF
TRBV2	TRBD2	.	11	TRBJ2-7	TGTGCCAGCAGTGGGAGAGGGAGGGAATACTTC	CASSGRGREYF
TRBV9	.	.	14	TRBJ2-6	TGTGCCAGCAGCGGGAACTCTGGGGCCAACGTCCTGACTTTC	CASSGNSGANVLTF
TRBV13	.	few	12	TRBJ2-1	TGTGCCAGCAGCTTAGCTAATACTGAGCAGTTCTTC	CASSLANTEQFF
TRBV28	TRBD1	many	16	TRBJ2-5	TGTGCCAGCACCAGTTTCGGGACAGGGGGCCCAGAGACCCAGTACTTC	CASTSFGTGGPETQYF
TRBV6-5	.	.	16	TRBJ2-3	TGTGCCAGCAGTTACTCGATCGGTGAGAGCACAGATACGCAGTATTTT	CASSYSIGESTDTQYF
TRBV4-1	.	.	16	TRBJ2-7	TGCGCCAGCAGCCAAACTCGGGCCTCAGAAAACGGCGAGCAGTACTTC	CASSQTRASENGEQYF
TRBV27	.	few	14	TRBJ2-1	TGTGCCAGCAGTCCCAACCGCCCCGGAGATGAGCAGTTCTTC	CASSPNRPGDEQFF
TRBV5-6	.	many	15	TRBJ2-1	TGTGCCAGCAGCTTGGGGCTAGGGGGAAGAAATGAGCAGTTCTTC	CASSLGLGGRNEQFF
TRBV5-5	TRBD2	many	15	TRBJ2-3	TGTGCCAGCAGCTTGGAAGCGGGAGTCTCAGATACGCAGTATTTT	CASSLEAGVSDTQYF
TRBV7-9	TRBD1	.	20	TRBJ2-6	TGTGCCAGCAGCTTCGCTCAAGGGACAGCAATCTTCTCTGGGGCCAACGTCCTGACTTTC	CASSFAQGTAIFSGANVLTF
TRBV7-2	TRBD2	many	15	TRBJ2-7	TGTGCCAGCAGTCCAGCGGGAGGCGGCCCCTACGAGCAGTACTTC	CASSPAGGGPYEQYF
TRBV6-5	.	few	13	TRBJ1-2	TGTGCCAGCAGTTCGACCGAGATAGGTGTCTACACCTTC	CASSSTEIGVYTF
TRBV10-3	.	many	17	TRBJ2-3	TGTGCCATCAGTAGCTCGGGACTGGCGGAGGGCACAGATACGCAGTATTTT	CAISSSGLAEGTDTQYF
TRBV6-1	.	many	13	TRBJ1-1	TGTGCCAGCATTCCTGCGATAAACACTGAAGCTTTCTTT	CASIPAINTEAFF
TRBV5-1	.	few	15	TRBJ1-1	TGCGCCAGCCGCCTGGGGGGCGGGTTAGGCACTGAAGCTTTCTTT	CASRLGGGLGTEAFF
TRBV7-6	.	many	13	TRBJ2-1	TGTGCCAGCAGCCGTAGTAGTCCCAATGAGCAGTTCTTC	CASSRSSPNEQFF
TRBV15	.	many	15	TRBJ1-5	TGTGCCACCAGTTCCGGGACGGCTTTCAATCAGCCCCAGCATTTT	CATSSGTAFNQPQHF
TRBV5-6	.	few	14	TRBJ2-7	TGTGCCAGCAGCTTGAGGGACCGTTACTACGAGCAGTACTTC	CASSLRDRYYEQYF
TRBV6-2/TRBV6-3	.	.	14	TRBJ2-7	TGTGCCAGCAGTCTCCGGGACTTTGACTACGAGCAGTACTTC	CASSLRDFDYEQYF
TRBV12-3/TRBV12-4	.	many	14	TRBJ2-5	TGTGCCAGCACTCGGGACTCCAGAGCAGAGACCCAGTACTTC	CASTRDSRAETQYF
TRBV7-8	TRBD2	many	20	TRBJ2-1	TGTGCCAGCAGCGTACCGGGACTAGCGGAGCGTGGGCACTCCTACAATGAGCAGTTCTTC	CASSVPGLAERGHSYNEQFF
TRBV20-1	TRBD2	.	16	TRBJ2-1	TGCAGTGCTGGTCCCCCGGGTGTGCGGGAGCTCTATGAGCAGTTCTTC	CSAGPPGVRELYEQFF
TRBV10-3	.	.	14	TRBJ2-3	TGTGCCATCAGTGAGGGAAAGGGATCCGGTACGCAGTATTTT	CAISEGKGSGTQYF
TRBV9	TRBD1	many	13	TRBJ1-5	TGTGCCAGCGGACAGGGGAGCAATCAGCCCCAGCATTTT	CASGQGSNQPQHF
TRBV11-1	.	many	18	TRBJ2-1	TGTGCCAGCAGCTTACGGGCCCACTCGGGGGTCCTGAGCAATGAGCAGTTCTTC	CASSLRAHSGVLSNEQFF
TRBV20-1	.	.	13	TRBJ2-1	TGCAGTGCTAGCGGGAGTCCGGGGAATGAGCAGTTCTTC	CSASGSPGNEQFF
TRBV4-1	.	few	16	TRBJ1-1	TGCGCCAGCAGCCGTGAAGGGCGCAGCCTGAACACTGAAGCTTTCTTT	CASSREGRSLNTEAFF
TRBV28	TRBD2	many	19	TRBJ2-1	TGTGCCAGCAGTTTCGGCGGTAGCGGGAGGCCTAGCTCCTACAATGAGCAGTTCTTC	CASSFGGSGRPSSYNEQFF
TRBV5-4	TRBD2	many	15	TRBJ2-3	TGTGCCAGCAGGCCGACTAGCTATGGCACAGATACGCAGTATTTT	CASRPTSYGTDTQYF
TRBV6-2/TRBV6-3	.	.	14	TRBJ2-1	TGTGCCAGCAGTTCCCTAGGACCCGGCTATGAGCAGTTCTTC	CASSSLGPGYEQFF
TRBV6-1	.	many	12	TRBJ1-1	TGTGCCAGCGTCCGGGGGAGAACTGAAGCTTTCTTT	CASVRGRTEAFF
TRBV19	.	.	16	TRBJ2-3	TGTGCCAGTACCCTAAAGGGTCGTCGCGGGGCAGATACGCAGTATTTT	CASTLKGRRGADTQYF
TRBV2	.	.	15	TRBJ1-4	TGTGCCAGCTCTCGGGAGTTTGCAACTAATGAAAAACTGTTTTTT	CASSREFATNEKLFF
TRBV7-7	TRBD1	many	15	TRBJ2-7	TGTGCTAGCAGCTTAGCGCTCGGGACAGGGTACGAGCAGTACTTC	CASSLALGTGYEQYF
TRBV27	.	.	13	TRBJ1-1	TGTGCCAGCAGTACGCCCAGAGAAACTGAAGCTTTCTTT	CASSTPRETEAFF
TRBV27	.	many	16	TRBJ1-1	TGTGCCAGCAGTTTATCGAACAGGCATATGAACACTGAAGCTTTCTTT	CASSLSNRHMNTEAFF
TRBV5-4	.	few	14	TRBJ1-2	TGTGCCAGCAGCCCTCGCGGTTTTAACTATGGCTACACCTTC	CASSPRGFNYGYTF
TRBV4-1	.	many	11	TRBJ1-1	TGCGCCAGCAGCCAAGGACCTGAAGCTTTCTTT	CASSQGPEAFF
TRBV2	.	many	14	TRBJ1-5	TGTGCCAGCAGTGTAAGCGATAGCAATCAGCCCCAGCATTTT	CASSVSDSNQPQHF
TRBV7-6	.	many	15	TRBJ2-3	TGTGCCAGCAGCTCCAAGGGGGGGCTGGGAGATACGCAGTATTTT	CASSSKGGLGDTQYF
TRBV25-1	.	few	14	TRBJ2-7	TGTGCCAGCAGTGTGGCAGAAATCTCCTACGAGCAGTACTTC	CASSVAEISYEQYF
TRBV14	.	.	13	TRBJ2-1	TGTGCCAGCAGCCATTACCGTTACAATGAGCAGTTCTTC	CASSHYRYNEQFF
TRBV12-3/TRBV12-4	TRBD1	many	15	TRBJ1-2	TGTGCCAGCAGTTTTGGGACAGGGGAGTCTCTTGGCTACACCTTC	CASSFGTGESLGYTF
TRBV7-2	TRBD1	many	16	TRBJ2-7	TGTGCCAGCAGCTTATTCCCTGACAGGGGGGCGTACGAGCAGTACTTC	CASSLFPDRGAYEQYF
TRBV7-3	TRBD1	many	14	TRBJ2-2	TGTGCCAGCACAGGGGGCCCCAGCACCGGGGAGCTGTTTTTT	CASTGGPSTGELFF
TRBV5-1	.	.	14	TRBJ2-5	TGCGCCAGCAGCTTGGGACATTACCAAGAGACCCAGTACTTC	CASSLGHYQETQYF
TRBV24-1	TRBD2	.	15	TRBJ2-1	TGTGCCACCAGTTATAGCGGGGCCCCCTACAATGAGCAGTTCTTC	CATSYSGAPYNEQFF
TRBV12-3/TRBV12-4	.	many	14	TRBJ1-1	TGTGCCAGCAGTCTCGACAGGCAGAACACTGAAGCTTTCTTT	CASSLDRQNTEAFF
TRBV11-2	TRBD1	.	16	TRBJ2-3	TGTGCCAGCAGCCTAAGGGGGCAGGGGGCCACAGATACGCAGTATTTT	CASSLRGQGATDTQYF
TRBV5-5	.	few	14	TRBJ1-1	TGTGCCAGCAGCTTGGGGTTCGGACTTCTCGAAGCTTTCTTT	CASSLGFGLLEAFF
TRBV7-9	TRBD2	many	16	TRBJ2-1	TGTGCCAGCAGCTTAAAGAGAGCGGGGGGCCCATATGAGCAGTTCTTC	CASSLKRAGGPYEQFF
TRBV10-3	.	few	13	TRBJ2-1	TGTGCCATCAGTGAGAGGACTGGAAATGAGCAGTTCTTC	CAISERTGNEQFF
TRBV4-1	.	many	10	TRBJ2-1	TGCGCCAGCGGAGCCGATGAGCAGTTCTTC	CASGADEQFF
TRBV10-3	TRBD2	few	15	TRBJ2-7	TGTGCCATCAGTGAGCCCTCGGCGGGAGAGGGGGAGCAGTACTTC	CAISEPSAGEGEQYF
TRBV19	TRBD1	many	18	TRBJ1-1	TGTGCCAGTAGGGGACAGGTTTGGGAAAGGGGCTCCAGCCCTGAAGCTTTCTTT	CASRGQVWERGSSPEAFF